This entry concerns a single T cell receptor beta chain. As yet, its antigen is unknown. This sample stems from a study of yellow fever vaccine responses in identical twins. Whole-study findings and limits: The T cell response to vaccination in identical twins was reportedly partly convergent and partly personalized.

Via MiXCR, TCRdb re-called the RT-PCR reads, giving one row per CDR3 protein. The sample has 15,000 to 20,000 distinct CDR3 sequences; roughly 72% are singletons. Trimming left V 1 base short and J 2 bases short, with 11 bases between. CDR3 length equals 15 residues. Germline V gene lookup returns CDR1 SGHDN and CDR2 FVKESK. V usage is TRBV14 and J usage is TRBJ1-2; D might be TRBD1 (5 bases). This clonotype originated in a young woman who received the yellow fever vaccine. The sample here was T cells from blood (PBMCs), unsorted or a sorted subset (not recorded which), taken before or after yellow fever vaccination (not recorded which). The CDR3 loop reads CASSQVARDNYGYTF. CDR3 bases: TGTGCCAGCAGCCAAGTTGCCAGGGACAACTATGGCTACACCTTC.